These 17 T cell receptor beta chains were sequenced from one sample in a study of shared T cell receptors in the human thymus. Method: immunoSEQ multiplex PCR; TCRdb's copy keeps in-frame clones and lacks some. Counted here are around 340,000 clones, 95% occurring once; the ten biggest clones make up around 0.018%. Sequenced sample: thymocytes. These receptors were obtained from a human donor.

The gene calls are TRBV28 and TRBJ2-3, with a tentative D call TRBD1 (5 bases). The germline gives CDR1 MDHEN, CDR2 SYDVKM. This CDR3 has 15 amino acids. V was clipped by 7 bases and J by 0 bases, with 14 bases between them. CDR3 DNA sequence: TGTGCCAGCACCTCAAGGACACGCAGCACAGATACGCAGTATTTT. Its translation is CASTSRTRSTDTQYF.

The DNA for the CDR3 is TGTGCCTGGAGTGTACTCAAGCGGGATTCCACAGATACGCAGTATTTT. Translation gives CAWSVLKRDSTDTQYF. The chain recombines TRBV30 with TRBJ2-3, with TRBD2 identical over 7 bases. The junction had 8 bases not matched to a gene; V was cut back by 0 bases and J by 2 bases. This CDR3 comprises 16 residues. Germline V CDR1 and CDR2: GTSNPN, SVGIG (reference sequence). The entire variable domain, with the rest obtained from reference TRBV30 and TRBJ2-3, is as follows: SQTIHQWPATLVQPVGSPLSLECTVEGTSNPNLYWYRQAAGRGLQLLFYSVGIGQISSEVPQNLSASRPQDRQFILSSKKLLLSDSGFYLCAWSVLKRDSTDTQYFGPGTRLTVL.

V and J are TRBV6-5 and TRBJ2-5; TRBD1 aligns across 7 bases. Germline V gene lookup returns CDR1 MNHEY and CDR2 SVGAGI. CDR3 length: 16 amino acids. With 4 bases clipped from V and 2 bases from J, the junction kept 10 bases outside the gene matches. CDR3 loop: CASSLSPDRFQETQYF. DNA for the CDR3: TGTGCCAGCAGTTTGAGCCCGGACAGGTTTCAAGAGACCCAGTACTTC.

V usage is TRBV25-1 and J usage is TRBJ1-1, with 7 positions matching TRBD1. The trim removed 3 bases at V and 5 bases at J, leaving 9 bases unmatched. This CDR3 region has 15 residues. Germline V gives CDR1 MGHDK, CDR2 SYGVNS. CDR3 DNA sequence: TGTGCCAGCAGTGACTGGAGGGGGCTGGGGACTGAAGCTTTCTTT. It is translated as CASSDWRGLGTEAFF.

This chain uses TRBV28 with TRBJ1-5; maybe TRBD1 (5 bases). Germline V lookup: CDR1 MDHEN, CDR2 SYDVKM. The CDR3 is made up of 16 amino acids. The V end lost 4 bases, the J end lost 4 bases, and 17 bases lay between the germline ends. In DNA, the CDR3 is TGTGCCAGCAGTTCAAACACCGGGACGGGTAATCAGCCCCAGCATTTT. It is translated as CASSSNTGTGNQPQHF.

V and J are TRBV27 and TRBJ2-7, with unresolved D. Looked up from germline, CDR1 is MNHEY and CDR2 is SMNVEV (reference sequence). This CDR3 spans 14 amino acids. The V end lost 5 bases, the J end lost 0 bases, and 11 bases lay between the germline ends. The CDR3 region is CASSSSPGSYEQYF. In DNA form, the CDR3 reads TGTGCCAGCAGTAGCAGTCCAGGCTCCTACGAGCAGTACTTC.

V gene TRBV18 combines with J gene TRBJ2-7; no clear D gene. This CDR3 has 15 amino acids. Trimming took 2 bases from V and 9 from J, leaving 20 bases between them. The germline V gene has CDR1 KGHSH and CDR2 LQKENI. CDR3 region: CASSPNPQVLRAQYF. The CDR3 region has the DNA TGTGCCAGCTCACCAAACCCTCAGGTTCTACGAGCGCAGTACTTC.

The chain uses TRBV27 and TRBJ1-2; TRBD1 is a possible D gene (5 bases). From germline, CDR1 is MNHEY and CDR2 SMNVEV (reference sequence). The length of the CDR3 is 13 residues. V lost 5 bases and J 6 bases, leaving 13 bases between the germline ends. CDR3: CASSLLWGDGYTF. The CDR3 region has the DNA TGTGCCAGCAGTCTATTATGGGGGGATGGCTACACCTTC.

The chain is built from TRBV14 and TRBJ2-7, with 7 bases identical to TRBD2. The V and J ends lost 0 bases and 1 base, in that order; junction bases with no gene match: 3. CDR1 and CDR2 from the germline V gene are SGHDN and FVKESK. This CDR3 has 15 amino acids. The CDR3 region has the DNA TGTGCCAGCAGCCAAGATCGGCGGGGGTCCTACGAGCAGTACTTC. Translation: CASSQDRRGSYEQYF. Looking up the rest from reference TRBV14 and TRBJ2-7 gives the full variable domain: EAGVTQFPSHSVIEKGQTVTLRCDPISGHDNLYWYRRVMGKEIKFLLHFVKESKQDESGMPNNRFLAERTGGTYSTLKVQPAELEDSGVYFCASSQDRRGSYEQYFGPGTRLTVT.

For the CDR3, the DNA is TGTGCCAGCAGTGAAGGGTTGGCGGGAGCGCTCTACAATGAGCAGTTCTTC. This sequence encodes CASSEGLAGALYNEQFF. The chain uses TRBV25-1 and TRBJ2-1, with 7 bases fitting TRBD2. The germline CDR1 and CDR2 sequences are MGHDK and SYGVNS. The CDR3 sequence is 17 residues long. Trimming removed 2 bases from V and 3 bases from J; junction bases left unmatched: 10. Full variable domain (missing parts from reference TRBV25-1 and TRBJ2-1): EADIYQTPRYLVIGTGKKITLECSQTMGHDKMYWYQQDPGMELHLIHYSYGVNSTEKGDLSSESTVSRIRTEHFPLTLESARPSHTSQYLCASSEGLAGALYNEQFFGPGTRLTVL.

This rearrangement joins TRBV7-9 to TRBJ1-2, with D hard to call. Trimming took off 5 bases at V and 4 bases at J, with 14 bases between the two ends. Germline V gene data show CDR1 as SEHNR and CDR2 as FQNEAQ (reference sequence). The CDR3 is 14 residues long. In nucleotides, the CDR3 is TGTGCCAGCAGCGGCACATTTCGGGGCTATGGCTACACCTTC. Translation: CASSGTFRGYGYTF.

The chain uses TRBV7-8 and TRBJ2-3; 11 nucleotides match TRBD2. The CDR3 covers 17 residues. V was clipped by 1 base and J by 2 bases; unmatched bases: 5. CDR1 and CDR2 (germline): SGHVS, FQNEAQ. In DNA, the CDR3 is TGTGCCAGCAGCTTAGACGGGACTAGCGGACTCACAGATACGCAGTATTTT. This sequence encodes CASSLDGTSGLTDTQYF.

The V call is TRBV7-9, the J call TRBJ2-7; tentative D call: TRBD1 (6 bases). Germline V gene data show CDR1 as SEHNR and CDR2 as FQNEAQ (reference sequence). V was pared by 5 bases and J by 4 bases, with 15 bases between. This CDR3 contains 14 residues. CDR3 amino acids: CASSLLPTGYEQYF. CDR3 DNA: TGTGCCAGCAGCCTACTACCGACAGGATACGAGCAGTACTTC.

The chain joins TRBV27 to TRBJ2-5; D may be TRBD2 (6 bases). Germline CDR1 reads MNHEY; CDR2 reads SMNVEV (reference sequence). This CDR3 has 16 amino acids. The V and J ends lost 5 bases and 5 bases respectively, with 21 bases between them. CDR3 sequence (DNA): TGTGCCAGCAGTCCCCAGGAGGGCCCGCCCAACGAGACCCAGTACTTC. It yields the protein CASSPQEGPPNETQYF.

V gene TRBV30 combines with J gene TRBJ1-2; D is undetermined. Germline V CDR1 and CDR2: GTSNPN, SVGIG (reference sequence). The CDR3 is 12 residues long. The V gene lost 3 bases and the J gene lost 4 bases, with 9 bases spanning the gap. The CDR3 nucleotides read TGTGCCTGGAGGGAAGTCTTCTATGGCTACACCTTC. It translates to CAWREVFYGYTF.

This sequence joins TRBV6-4 and TRBJ1-2; D is unresolved. The CDR3 totals 15 residues. CDR1 is MRHNA and CDR2 is SNTAGT in the germline V gene. Trimming left V 1 base short and J 4 bases short, with 13 bases between. CDR3 amino acids: CASSDLGILGYGYTF. DNA of the CDR3: TGTGCCAGCAGTGACTTGGGTATTTTAGGCTATGGCTACACCTTC.

V usage is TRBV27 and J usage is TRBJ2-5; a possible D gene is TRBD1 (5 bases). The CDR3 has 11 amino acids. Germline V gene sequence: CDR1 MNHEY, CDR2 SMNVEV (reference sequence). Trimming cost V 7 bases and J 4 bases, with 7 bases left between them. CDR3: CASMQGETQYF. The CDR3 nucleotides are TGTGCCAGCATGCAGGGAGAGACCCAGTACTTC.